The TCR beta chain under discussion was sequenced for a study of shared T cell receptors in the human thymus. Method: immunoSEQ multiplex PCR; TCRdb's copy keeps in-frame clones and lacks some. The sample gives 600,000 to 900,000 clones, around 85% of which show up once; around 0.01% is in the top ten. This sample was also put to use in a study of human thymus T cells. That investigation notes: The source of the thymus tissue was resections taken during corrective heart surgery.

The sequencing input was thymocytes. The clonotype comes from a girl under two years old with a congenital heart defect.

CDR3 sequence (DNA): TGTGCCAGCAGCGGCGAGCGGGGGGGCGTGGATGAGCAGTTCTTC. Translated, it gives CASSGERGGVDEQFF. The chain links TRBV7-2 to TRBJ2-1; 10 bases are a match to TRBD2. Unmatched junction bases numbered 9, after V lost 5 bases and J lost 8 bases. Germline loops: CDR1 SGHTA, CDR2 FQGNSA. The CDR3 totals 15 residues.